Below, 21 T cell receptor beta chains from the same sample are listed, as sequenced in a study of shared T cell receptors in the human thymus. Method: immunoSEQ multiplex PCR; TCRdb's copy keeps in-frame clones and lacks some. Among some 720,000 clones listed, roughly 90% were seen once. These data were also reused for a study on human thymus T cells.

The source material was thymocytes. These receptors were obtained from a boy under two years old with a congenital heart defect.

DNA of the CDR3: TGTGCCAGCATTCGTGGACTAGCGGGAGGGCCGCTCCATGAGCAGTTCTTC. Its translation: CASIRGLAGGPLHEQFF. The chain couples TRBV7-2 to TRBJ2-1, with 15 bases identical to TRBD2. Germline lookup yields CDR1 SGHTA and CDR2 FQGNSA. Trimming took 7 bases from V and 8 from J; bases not matched to a gene: 12. This CDR3 has 17 amino acids.

The rearrangement links TRBV5-5 to TRBJ1-2, with 8 bases identical to TRBD1. This CDR3 spans 15 amino acids. After removal of 0 bases from V and 4 bases from J, the junction contained 5 bases not matched to a gene. Germline assignment: CDR1 SGHKS and CDR2 YYEKEE (reference sequence). The CDR3 DNA sequence: TGTGCCAGCAGCTTGGCAGGGGGCGCAATCTATGGCTACACCTTC. The encoded protein is CASSLAGGAIYGYTF.

The chain has TRBV28 and TRBJ1-5; D uncertain. V dropped 6 bases and J dropped 0 bases, with 12 bases sitting between them. The V gene's germline CDR1 is MDHEN and CDR2 SYDVKM. The CDR3 is 15 amino acids. This CDR3 reads CASSPRKSSNQPQHF. In DNA, the CDR3 is TGTGCCAGCAGCCCCCGTAAGAGTAGCAATCAGCCCCAGCATTTT.

The V gene is TRBV19, the J gene TRBJ2-7; TRBD1 is a possible D gene (5 bases). Trimming pared 5 bases from V and 5 bases from J, leaving 10 bases between. Germline-derived CDR1 and CDR2 are LNHDA and SQIVND (reference sequence). The CDR3 contains 12 residues. Here the CDR3 DNA reads TGTGCCAGTAGTCCCGGACACCACGAGCAGTACTTC. The encoded protein is CASSPGHHEQYF.

The CDR3, as DNA: TGCAGCGTGCACCTGGGACTAGCGGGACCAAATGAGCAGTTCTTC. The encoded protein is CSVHLGLAGPNEQFF. The chain carries TRBV29-1 and TRBJ2-1, with 13 bases fitting TRBD2. J was trimmed by 7 bases and V by 6 bases; bases with no gene match: 9. Germline CDR1 SQVTM, CDR2 ANQGSEA. The CDR3 spans 15 residues.

This clone was seen only once. This chain connects TRBV27 to TRBJ1-5, with 9 bases identical to TRBD1. Germline CDR1 is MNHEY and CDR2 is SMNVEV (reference sequence). The CDR3 is 15 amino acids. The V and J ends lost 8 bases and 0 bases, in that order; junction bases with no gene match: 5. The CDR3 nucleotides are TGTGCCAGCGGGGACAGGGTCTATAGCAATCAGCCCCAGCATTTT. Translated: CASGDRVYSNQPQHF.

This rearrangement joins TRBV5-1 to TRBJ2-1; D is unclear. Germline V gene data show CDR1 as SGHRS and CDR2 as YFSETQ. V lost 4 bases, J lost 0 bases, and 11 bases lay in between. The CDR3 totals 15 residues. CDR3 in DNA: TGCGCCAGCAGCCCCGACTCCAGCTCCTACAATGAGCAGTTCTTC. Amino acid sequence: CASSPDSSSYNEQFF.

V gene TRBV19 combines with J gene TRBJ1-2; 9 positions match TRBD1. Germline assignment: CDR1 LNHDA and CDR2 SQIVND (reference sequence). V shed 1 base and J 3 bases; nucleotides not matched to a gene: 6. The CDR3 is 16 residues long. CDR3: CASSIGGTGPHYGYTF. CDR3 sequence (DNA): TGTGCCAGTAGTATAGGGGGGACAGGGCCTCACTATGGCTACACCTTC.

The CDR3 nucleotides are TGTGCCTGGAATAGCGGGAGGGAGCGTTACGAGCAGTACTTC. This encodes CAWNSGRERYEQYF. The rearrangement joins TRBV30 to TRBJ2-7, with 11 bases that match TRBD2. Trimming took 4 bases from V and 4 from J; bases not matched to a gene: 6. CDR3 size: 14 residues. Per the germline V gene, CDR1 is GTSNPN and CDR2 is SVGIG (reference sequence).

The chain carries TRBV4-3 and TRBJ2-1; D gene uncertain. Germline V lookup: CDR1 LGHNA, CDR2 YSLEER. The V end was cut by 4 bases, the J end by 5 bases, with 18 bases between. This CDR3 contains 16 residues. The CDR3 reads CASSRKLLRYHNEQFF. CDR3 nucleotides: TGCGCCAGCAGCCGGAAGTTATTGAGGTATCACAATGAGCAGTTCTTC.

J is TRBJ2-3 and V is TRBV19; D is possibly TRBD1 (5 bases). Trimming removed 6 bases at V and 6 bases at J, with 16 bases between. Germline V gene lookup returns CDR1 LNHDA and CDR2 SQIVND (reference sequence). The CDR3 runs 14 residues. The CDR3 region has the DNA TGTGCCAGTAGCGAAACTGGGGCCGGGGATACGCAGTATTTT. Translation: CASSETGAGDTQYF.

This chain links TRBV5-8 with TRBJ1-2; 7 bases line up with TRBD1. Germline V CDR1 and CDR2: SGHTS, YDEGEE. The CDR3 sequence is 15 residues long. V lost 0 bases, J lost 4 bases, and 6 bases stayed unmatched. CDR3 residues: CASSLVRGSSYGYTF. The CDR3 coding sequence is TGTGCCAGCAGCTTGGTCAGGGGGTCATCCTATGGCTACACCTTC.

This chain uses TRBV28 with TRBJ2-7; D perhaps matches TRBD2 (5 bases). The CDR3 contains 15 residues. The V gene's germline CDR1 is MDHEN and CDR2 SYDVKM. V dropped 3 bases and J dropped 6 bases, with 18 bases sitting between them. In DNA, the CDR3 is TGTGCCAGCAGTTTTTGGAATCCGGGAAAAGGCGAGCAGTACTTC. The encoded protein is CASSFWNPGKGEQYF.

V gene TRBV28 combines with J gene TRBJ1-2; D is perhaps TRBD1 (6 bases). The V and J ends lost 2 bases and 2 bases respectively, with 18 bases between them. Germline V gives CDR1 MDHEN, CDR2 SYDVKM. The CDR3 has 17 residues. CDR3 nucleotides: TGTGCCAGCAGTTTAAGGGGGGGAAGGGGACACAACTATGGCTACACCTTC. Residues: CASSLRGGRGHNYGYTF.

The V gene is TRBV27, the J gene TRBJ2-3; D ambiguous. CDR3 length: 14 amino acids. Per germline, CDR1 MNHEY and CDR2 SMNVEV (reference sequence). V was pared by 4 bases and J by 2 bases, with 10 bases between. The DNA of the CDR3 is TGTGCCAGCAGTTCTCAGGTTTTCACAGATACGCAGTATTTT. Amino acid sequence: CASSSQVFTDTQYF.

V and J are TRBV27 and TRBJ2-2, with 12 bases identical to TRBD2. V trimming: 8 bases; J trimming: 5 bases; junction bases outside the gene matches: 12. The CDR3 covers 17 residues. Germline V gene sequence: CDR1 MNHEY, CDR2 SMNVEV (reference sequence). The CDR3 DNA reads TGTGCCAGCCAGACTAGCGGGAGCCCCCTGCCGACCGGGGAGCTGTTTTTT. Translating it yields CASQTSGSPLPTGELFF.

The chain is built from TRBV30 and TRBJ1-5, with 10 nucleotides matching TRBD1. Per the germline V gene, CDR1 is GTSNPN and CDR2 is SVGIG (reference sequence). The V gene end was trimmed by 3 bases and the J gene end by 5 bases; junction bases not matched to a gene: 10. The CDR3 runs to 16 residues. The CDR3 DNA follows: TGTGCCTGGAGCCCGGGGACAGGGGAAAGCCATCAGCCCCAGCATTTT. It is translated as CAWSPGTGESHQPQHF.

This rearrangement joins TRBV28 to TRBJ2-2, with 8 nucleotides matching TRBD2. The CDR3 loop spans 16 amino acids. V trimming: 5 bases; J trimming: 5 bases; junction bases outside the gene matches: 10. Germline V CDR1 and CDR2: MDHEN, SYDVKM. CDR3 in DNA: TGTGCCAGCAGTGTGCTGCGGGCGGGAGGTACCGGGGAGCTGTTTTTT. The encoded protein is CASSVLRAGGTGELFF.

V gene TRBV25-1 combines with J gene TRBJ1-2; D gene ambiguous. Germline loops: CDR1 MGHDK, CDR2 SYGVNS. The V end was cut by 7 bases, the J end by 5 bases, with 14 bases between. The CDR3 covers 13 residues. CDR3 residues: CASTPRADYGYTF. The DNA for the CDR3 is TGTGCCAGCACTCCGCGGGCAGATTATGGCTACACCTTC.

The chain is built from TRBV7-2 and TRBJ1-1, with 7 nucleotides matching TRBD1. The ends lost 3 bases at V and 4 bases at J; junction bases unmatched: 5. CDR3 length equals 14 residues. Germline V gene sequence: CDR1 SGHTA, CDR2 FQGNSA. The DNA for the CDR3 is TGTGCCAGCAGCTTTTGGGACAGAGGCACTGAAGCTTTCTTT. Protein: CASSFWDRGTEAFF.

V and J are TRBV5-1 and TRBJ2-1; TRBD2 agrees at 14 bases. The germline V gene encodes CDR1 SGHRS and CDR2 YFSETQ. Trimming cost V 3 bases and J 7 bases; bases outside gene matches: 6. The CDR3 runs to 16 residues. The CDR3 DNA follows: TGCGCCAGCAGCTCCGCCGGGACTAGCGGGAGTAATGAGCAGTTCTTC. Protein sequence: CASSSAGTSGSNEQFF.